This passage covers 2 T cell receptor beta chains from one sample sequenced in a study of cytomegalovirus exposure and HLA in healthy donors. The method was immunoSEQ multiplex PCR; TCRdb's version includes in-frame clones alone and lacks a portion of them. The table shows 80,000 to 100,000 clones, with approximately 90% occurring only once. The sample taken for sequencing was PBMCs. These receptor sequences come from a man aged 25-45 years in good health and CMV-seronegative.

The chain joins TRBV27 to TRBJ2-3; a weak D match, TRBD1 (5 bases). V shed 3 bases and J shed 2 bases, with 12 bases lying between them. The CDR3 spans 15 residues. Germline CDR1 is MNHEY and CDR2 is SMNVEV (reference sequence). The CDR3 coding sequence is TGTGCCAGCAGTTTTACAGGCCTTTCCACAGATACGCAGTATTTT. Translation gives CASSFTGLSTDTQYF.

The chain links TRBV11-2 to TRBJ2-5; a weak D match, TRBD2 (6 bases). CDR1 is SGHAT, CDR2 FQNNGV, per germline. This CDR3 comprises 12 residues. Trimming left V 4 bases short and J 12 bases short, with 15 bases between. CDR3 sequence (DNA): TGTGCCAGCAGCTCCCAATTAGCGGAGAAGTACTTC. Translated: CASSSQLAEKYF.